Presented here are 9 T cell receptor beta chains from one specimen sequenced in a study of regulatory and conventional T cells in RAG deficiency (dated by TCRdb to between 2016 and 2019). Before genomic DNA extraction, conventional CD4+ T cells were purified from blood as CD25-low CD127-high cells. Libraries were prepared through the immunoSEQ multiplex PCR assay. This is the immuneACCESS table as TCRdb keeps it, with only in-frame sequences that have V and J called. A part of the clones is gone; compared with another copy, unresolved V genes explain less than half, and the rest is unexplained. In all, the sample holds 20,000 to 25,000 clones, and 85% to 95% of those were seen once. The top ten clonotypes cover under 0.85% of the sample. In addition, the sample was reused for a study of regulatory T cells. Taken from the second paper: For the multiplex PCR, 52 forward TRBV primers and 13 reverse TRBJ primers were used, and amplification bias was corrected with both assay-based and computational methods.

The sequenced sample consisted of CD4+ T cells sorted from blood. These receptors were collected from a human donor in good health.

The chain is built from TRBV4-2 and TRBJ2-5; 11 bases line up with TRBD2. Germline CDR1 is LGHNA and CDR2 is YNFKEQ. The CDR3 extends over 16 amino acids. Unmatched junction bases numbered 12, after V lost 1 base and J lost 11 bases. CDR3 in DNA: TGTGCCAGCAGCCAAGCGGCTAGCGGGGGGTCACGAGAGCAGTACTTC. Translation: CASSQAASGGSREQYF.

This chain links TRBV5-8 with TRBJ1-2; TRBD1 matches 8 bases. J gave up 4 bases and V 3 bases, and 5 bases lay outside the gene matches. The CDR3 covers 14 residues. Germline V gene lookup returns CDR1 SGHTS and CDR2 YDEGEE. This CDR3 reads CASSSSGTGYGYTF. In DNA, the CDR3 is TGTGCCAGCAGCTCCTCCGGGACAGGCTATGGCTACACCTTC.

The chain combines TRBV7-9 with TRBJ2-5; D possibly matches TRBD1 or TRBD2 (5 bases each). The V end lost 4 bases, the J end lost 5 bases, and 8 bases lay between the germline ends. The germline gives CDR1 SEHNR, CDR2 FQNEAQ (reference sequence). This CDR3 is built from 12 residues. The CDR3 is CASSSEGETQYF. The CDR3 DNA reads TGTGCCAGCAGCTCAGAGGGGGAGACCCAGTACTTC.

V is TRBV5-1 and J is TRBJ2-3, with D tentatively TRBD2 (5 bases). CDR1 and CDR2 from the germline V gene are SGHRS and YFSETQ. The CDR3 sequence is 18 residues long. V gave up 0 bases and J gave up 6 bases, with 23 bases separating them. The CDR3 bases are TGCGCCAGCAGCTTGGGATTACTTAGGCTAGGAGGAGCGGATACGCAGTATTTT. Protein sequence: CASSLGLLRLGGADTQYF.

The chain has TRBV6-1 and TRBJ2-7, with D unresolved. The V gene lost 6 bases and the J gene lost 5 bases, with 17 bases spanning the gap. The CDR3 has 14 residues. Germline CDR1 and CDR2: MNHNS and SASEGT. The CDR3 DNA reads TGTGCCAGCAGGGTTGGGCGGCGTGGGGACGAGCAGTACTTC. Its translation: CASRVGRRGDEQYF.

The chain is built from TRBV4-1 and TRBJ2-5; no reliable D call. CDR1 is MGHRA and CDR2 is YSYEKL in the germline V gene. Between the trimmed V and J ends, which lost 0 bases and 5 bases, there was a span of 13 bases. The CDR3 contains 15 residues. CDR3 region: CASSQEGRSEETQYF. CDR3 in DNA: TGCGCCAGCAGCCAAGAAGGACGGAGCGAGGAGACCCAGTACTTC.

This chain links TRBV7-3 with TRBJ2-1; TRBD2 matches 12 bases. This CDR3 is built from 15 residues. With 5 bases clipped from V and 3 bases from J, the junction kept 2 bases outside the gene matches. Germline CDR1 is SGHTA and CDR2 is FQGTGA. The CDR3 DNA reads as TGTGCCAGCAGCAGACTAGCGGGGGACTACAATGAGCAGTTCTTC. This translates into CASSRLAGDYNEQFF.

The V call is TRBV27, the J call TRBJ2-7, with no clear D. The germline V gene has CDR1 MNHEY and CDR2 SMNVEV (reference sequence). This CDR3 has 14 residues. V was trimmed by 7 bases and J by 3 bases, leaving 16 bases between them. CDR3 sequence: CASITPDQDYEQYF. The CDR3 bases are TGTGCCAGCATAACCCCGGACCAGGACTACGAGCAGTACTTC.

The chain recombines TRBV2 with TRBJ2-2; 12 bases map to TRBD2. Trimming cost V 5 bases and J 6 bases; bases outside gene matches: 4. Per germline, CDR1 SNHLY and CDR2 FYNNEI. The CDR3 sequence is 15 residues long. CDR3 in DNA: TGTGCCAGCAGTAAGACTAGCGGGAGTGCCGGGGAGCTGTTTTTT. This sequence encodes CASSKTSGSAGELFF. Full variable domain (outside the CDR3, taken from reference TRBV2 and TRBJ2-2): EPEVTQTPSHQVTQMGQEVILRCVPISNHLYFYWYRQILGQKVEFLVSFYNNEISEKSEIFDDQFSVERPDGSNFTLKIRSTKLEDSAMYFCASSKTSGSAGELFFGEGSRLTVL.